This TCR beta chain appears in the sequencing data of a study of shared clonotypes between healthy human individuals. About the research overall: Per donor, three plates held CD4 naive cells, three held CD4 memory, two held CD8 naive and one held CD8 memory. Study-level results: A small donor pool kept down the genetic and exposure-history diversity that was represented. Non-shared clonotypes displayed generation probabilities falling below those of clonotypes present in all four donors.

Comments on this clone: The antigen remains unidentified.

Clones were read by immunoSEQ multiplex PCR, and TCRdb kept only the in-frame ones, dropping some. The sample includes about 2.1 million clones, approximately 94% of them seen just once. In the naive CD8 group, cells lacked CD45RO and were positively selected for CCR7, so terminally differentiated effector memory CD45RA+ cells were left out. Recent acute infections and vaccinations were absent in the healthy HIV-negative adult donors. The receptor comes from a young man in good health. Some clones in this sample may be carry-over from other donors' samples. Sequencing was carried out using naive CD8+ T cells from PBMCs.

CDR3 residues: CASSVGDRVHEQYF. The CDR3 DNA is TGTGCCAGCAGCGTAGGGGACAGGGTTCACGAGCAGTACTTC. V and J are TRBV9 and TRBJ2-5; 9 bases fit TRBD1. The J call may be wrong; the DNA end is better matched by TRBJ2-7. This CDR3 is built from 14 residues. The germline V gene has CDR1 SGDLS and CDR2 YYNGEE.